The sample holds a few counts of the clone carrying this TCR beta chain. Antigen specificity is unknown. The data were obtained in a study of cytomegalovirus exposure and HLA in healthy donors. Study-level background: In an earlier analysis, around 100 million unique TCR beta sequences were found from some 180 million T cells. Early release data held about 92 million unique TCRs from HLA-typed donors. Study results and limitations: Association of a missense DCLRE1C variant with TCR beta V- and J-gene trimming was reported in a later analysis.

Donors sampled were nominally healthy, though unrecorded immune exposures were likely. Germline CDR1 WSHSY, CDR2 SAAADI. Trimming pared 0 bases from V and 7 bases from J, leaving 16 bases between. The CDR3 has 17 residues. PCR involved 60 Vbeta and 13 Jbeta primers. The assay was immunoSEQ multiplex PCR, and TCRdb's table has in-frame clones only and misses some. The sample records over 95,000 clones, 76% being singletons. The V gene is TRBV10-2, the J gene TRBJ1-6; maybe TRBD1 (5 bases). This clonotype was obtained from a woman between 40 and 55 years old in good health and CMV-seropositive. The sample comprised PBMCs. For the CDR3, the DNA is TGCGCCAGCAGTGAGTCCTCAGCGCCGCGGACAAATTCACCCCTCCACTTT. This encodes CASSESSAPRTNSPLHF.